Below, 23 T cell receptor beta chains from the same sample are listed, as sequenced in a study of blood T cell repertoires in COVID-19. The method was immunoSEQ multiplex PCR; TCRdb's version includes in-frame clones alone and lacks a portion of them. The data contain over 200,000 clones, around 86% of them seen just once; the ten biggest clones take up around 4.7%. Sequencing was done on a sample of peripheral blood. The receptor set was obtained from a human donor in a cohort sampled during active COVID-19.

As DNA, the CDR3 is TGCGCCAGCAGCTTGTCGGGGTACGAGCAGTACTTC. Encoded protein: CASSLSGYEQYF. The V and J genes are TRBV5-1 and TRBJ2-7, with D tentatively TRBD2 (5 bases). Trimming removed 1 base from V and 4 bases from J, with 6 bases in between. CDR1 SGHRS and CDR2 YFSETQ come from the germline V gene. This CDR3 spans 12 amino acids.

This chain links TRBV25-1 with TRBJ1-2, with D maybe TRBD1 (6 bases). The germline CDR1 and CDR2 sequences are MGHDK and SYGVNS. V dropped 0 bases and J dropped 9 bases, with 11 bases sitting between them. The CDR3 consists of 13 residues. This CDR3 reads CASSEYSRGSYTF. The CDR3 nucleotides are TGTGCCAGCAGTGAATACTCCAGGGGCAGCTACACCTTC.

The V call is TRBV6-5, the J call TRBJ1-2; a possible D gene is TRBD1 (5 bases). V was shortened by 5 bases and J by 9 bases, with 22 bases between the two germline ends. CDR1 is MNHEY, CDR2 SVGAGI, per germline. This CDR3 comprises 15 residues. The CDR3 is CASSISPGGGRSYTF. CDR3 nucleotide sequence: TGTGCCAGCAGTATCAGCCCTGGGGGGGGTAGGAGCTACACCTTC.

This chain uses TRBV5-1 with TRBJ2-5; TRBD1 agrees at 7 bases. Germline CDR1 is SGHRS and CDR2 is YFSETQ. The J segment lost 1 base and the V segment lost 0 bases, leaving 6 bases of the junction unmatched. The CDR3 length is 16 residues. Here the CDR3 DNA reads TGCGCCAGCAGCTTGGGGGGGACAGCGAGCCAAGAGACCCAGTACTTC. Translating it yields CASSLGGTASQETQYF.

CDR3 bases: TGTGCCAGCAGCTTGAAGAGTAGCGGGAAAACCGGCCATGAGCAGTTCTTC. Protein product: CASSLKSSGKTGHEQFF. The V call is TRBV5-6, the J call TRBJ2-1; 8 bases align to TRBD2. There are 17 residues in the CDR3. Germline CDR1 reads SGHDT; CDR2 reads YYEEEE. V lost 1 base and J lost 8; bases outside the gene matches: 14.

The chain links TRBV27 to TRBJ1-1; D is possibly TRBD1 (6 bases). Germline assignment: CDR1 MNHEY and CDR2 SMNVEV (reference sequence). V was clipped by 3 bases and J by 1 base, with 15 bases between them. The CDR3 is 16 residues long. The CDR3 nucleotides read TGTGCCAGCAGTTTGTCCCTCAGGGGAAGGAACACTGAAGCTTTCTTT. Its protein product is CASSLSLRGRNTEAFF.

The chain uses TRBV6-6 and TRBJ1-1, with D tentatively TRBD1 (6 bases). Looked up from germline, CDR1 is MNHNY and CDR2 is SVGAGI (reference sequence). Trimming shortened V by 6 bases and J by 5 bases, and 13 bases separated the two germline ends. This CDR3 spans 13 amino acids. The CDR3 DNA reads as TGTGCCAGCAGACCAACAGGGTATACTGAAGCTTTCTTT. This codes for CASRPTGYTEAFF.

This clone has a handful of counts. In DNA, the CDR3 is TGTGCCAGCAGCTTACCGACAGGGGAAAGCAATCAGCCCCAGCATTTT. Residues: CASSLPTGESNQPQHF. The gene calls are TRBV7-7 and TRBJ1-5, with TRBD1 matching over 8 bases. Germline V gene sequence: CDR1 SSHAT, CDR2 FNYEAQ (reference sequence). Losses at the gene ends were 2 bases for V and 1 base for J; bases not matched to a gene: 4. This CDR3 has 16 amino acids.

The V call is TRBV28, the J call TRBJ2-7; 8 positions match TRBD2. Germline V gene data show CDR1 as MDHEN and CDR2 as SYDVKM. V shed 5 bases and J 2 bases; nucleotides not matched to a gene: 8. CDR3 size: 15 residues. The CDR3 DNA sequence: TGTGCCAGCAGTCCCCTTAGCGGGGAGACCTACGAGCAGTACTTC. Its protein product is CASSPLSGETYEQYF.

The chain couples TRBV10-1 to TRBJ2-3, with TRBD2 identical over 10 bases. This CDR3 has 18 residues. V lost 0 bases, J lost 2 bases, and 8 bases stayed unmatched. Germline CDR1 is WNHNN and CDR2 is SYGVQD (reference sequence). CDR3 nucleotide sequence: TGCGCCAGCAGTGAGTCGAGGGGTAGCGGGAGGTACACAGATACGCAGTATTTT. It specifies CASSESRGSGRYTDTQYF.

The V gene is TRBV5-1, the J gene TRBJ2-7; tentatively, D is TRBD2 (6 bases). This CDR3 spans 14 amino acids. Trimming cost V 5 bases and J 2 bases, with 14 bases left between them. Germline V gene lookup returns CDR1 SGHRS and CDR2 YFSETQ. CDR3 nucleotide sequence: TGCGCCAGCAGTGAGACAGCGGGTACCTACGAGCAGTACTTC. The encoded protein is CASSETAGTYEQYF.

In nucleotides, the CDR3 is TGTGCCTGGAGTGTACTTGAAGGACAGGGAGGTATCTGGGCCAACGTCCTGACTTTC. Its translation: CAWSVLEGQGGIWANVLTF. V is TRBV30 and J is TRBJ2-6; 8 positions agree with TRBD1. The CDR3 contains 19 residues. CDR1 and CDR2 from the germline V gene are GTSNPN and SVGIG (reference sequence). Trimming took 0 bases from V and 5 from J; bases not matched to a gene: 15.

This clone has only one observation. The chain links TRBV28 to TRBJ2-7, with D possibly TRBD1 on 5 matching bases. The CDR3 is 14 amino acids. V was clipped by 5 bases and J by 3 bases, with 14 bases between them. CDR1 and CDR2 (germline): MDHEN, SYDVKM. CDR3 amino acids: CASSIRPDSYEQYF. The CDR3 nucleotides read TGTGCCAGCAGTATTCGACCTGACAGCTACGAGCAGTACTTC.

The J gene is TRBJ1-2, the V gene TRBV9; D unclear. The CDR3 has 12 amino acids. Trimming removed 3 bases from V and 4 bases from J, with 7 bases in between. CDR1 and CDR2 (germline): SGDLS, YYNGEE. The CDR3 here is CASSAGFYGYTF. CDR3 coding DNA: TGTGCCAGCAGCGCTGGCTTCTATGGCTACACCTTC. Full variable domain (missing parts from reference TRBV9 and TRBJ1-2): DSGVTQTPKHLITATGQRVTLRCSPRSGDLSVYWYQQSLDQGLQFLIQYYNGEERAKGNILERFSAQQFPDLHSELNLSSLELGDSALYFCASSAGFYGYTFGSGTRLTVV.

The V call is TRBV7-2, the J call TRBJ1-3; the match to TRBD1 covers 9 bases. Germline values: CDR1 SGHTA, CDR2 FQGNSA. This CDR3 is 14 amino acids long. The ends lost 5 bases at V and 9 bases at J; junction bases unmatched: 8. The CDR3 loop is CASSPRQGETTIYF. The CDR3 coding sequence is TGTGCCAGCAGCCCCAGACAGGGGGAGACCACCATATATTTT. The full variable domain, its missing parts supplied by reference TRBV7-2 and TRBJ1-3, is GAGVSQSPSNKVTEKGKDVELRCDPISGHTALYWYRQSLGQGLEFLIYFQGNSAPDKSGLPSDRFSAERTGGSVSTLTIQRTQQEDSAVYLCASSPRQGETTIYFGEGSWLTVV.

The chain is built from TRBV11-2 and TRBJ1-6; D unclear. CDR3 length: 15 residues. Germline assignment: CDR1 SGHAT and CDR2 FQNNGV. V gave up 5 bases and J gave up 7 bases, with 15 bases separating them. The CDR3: CASSPPTQSNSPLHF. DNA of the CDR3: TGTGCCAGCAGCCCGCCCACGCAGTCAAATTCACCCCTCCACTTT.

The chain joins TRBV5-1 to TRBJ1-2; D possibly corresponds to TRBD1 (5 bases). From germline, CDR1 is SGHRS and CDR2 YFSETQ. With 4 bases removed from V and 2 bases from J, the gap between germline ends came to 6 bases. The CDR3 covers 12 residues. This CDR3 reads CASSTGNYGYTF. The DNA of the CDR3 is TGCGCCAGCAGCACAGGAAACTATGGCTACACCTTC. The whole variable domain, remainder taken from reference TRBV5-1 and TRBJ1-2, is KAGVTQTPRYLIKTRGQQVTLSCSPISGHRSVSWYQQTPGQGLQFLFEYFSETQRNKGNFPGRFSGRQFSNSRSEMNVSTLELGDSALYLCASSTGNYGYTFGSGTRLTVV.

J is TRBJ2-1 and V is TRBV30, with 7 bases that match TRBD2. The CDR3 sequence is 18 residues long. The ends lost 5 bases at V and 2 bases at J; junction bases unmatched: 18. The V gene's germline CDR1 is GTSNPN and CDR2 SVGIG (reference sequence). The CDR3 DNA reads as TGTGCCTGGTCCCTGGGGTTCCCAAGCAGCGGGGCCTACAATGAGCAGTTCTTC. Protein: CAWSLGFPSSGAYNEQFF. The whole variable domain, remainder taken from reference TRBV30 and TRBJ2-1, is SQTIHQWPATLVQPVGSPLSLECTVEGTSNPNLYWYRQAAGRGLQLLFYSVGIGQISSEVPQNLSASRPQDRQFILSSKKLLLSDSGFYLCAWSLGFPSSGAYNEQFFGPGTRLTVL.

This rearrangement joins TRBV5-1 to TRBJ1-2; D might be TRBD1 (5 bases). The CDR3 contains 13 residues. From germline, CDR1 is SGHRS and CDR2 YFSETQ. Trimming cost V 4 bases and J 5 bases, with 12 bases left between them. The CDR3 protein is CASSAGPTYGYTF. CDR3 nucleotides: TGCGCCAGCAGCGCGGGACCGACTTATGGCTACACCTTC.

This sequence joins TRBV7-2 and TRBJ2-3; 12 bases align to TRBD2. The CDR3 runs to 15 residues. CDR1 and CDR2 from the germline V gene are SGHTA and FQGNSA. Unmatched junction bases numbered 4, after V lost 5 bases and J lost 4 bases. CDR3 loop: CASSPRTSGADTQYF. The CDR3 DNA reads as TGTGCCAGCAGCCCGAGGACTAGCGGGGCAGATACGCAGTATTTT.

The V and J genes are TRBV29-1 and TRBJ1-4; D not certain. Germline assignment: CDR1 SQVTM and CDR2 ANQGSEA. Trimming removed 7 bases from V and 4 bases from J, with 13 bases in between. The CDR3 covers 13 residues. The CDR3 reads CSGVEAGNEKLFF. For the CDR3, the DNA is TGCAGCGGTGTTGAGGCGGGTAATGAAAAACTGTTTTTT.

CDR3 bases: TGTGCCAGCAGTTACTTCCACTCACGGGGTGAAAAACTGTTTTTT. Protein sequence: CASSYFHSRGEKLFF. The J gene is TRBJ1-4, the V gene TRBV6-6; D unclear. Germline V gives CDR1 MNHNY, CDR2 SVGAGI (reference sequence). The ends were cut back, 1 base at V and 7 bases at J, with 13 bases in the middle. This CDR3 contains 15 residues.

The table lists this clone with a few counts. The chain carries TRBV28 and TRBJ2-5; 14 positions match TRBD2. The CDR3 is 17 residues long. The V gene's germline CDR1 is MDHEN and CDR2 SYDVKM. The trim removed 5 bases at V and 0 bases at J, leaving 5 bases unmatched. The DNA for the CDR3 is TGTGCCAGCAGTGCAGGACTAGCGGGAGGCTACCAAGAGACCCAGTACTTC. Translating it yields CASSAGLAGGYQETQYF.